Shown below are 6 T cell receptor beta chains from a single sample sequenced in a study of blood T cell repertoires in COVID-19. Generated by immunoSEQ multiplex PCR, the TCRdb table keeps only in-frame clones and is missing some. Of approximately 27,000 clones in the sample, about 94% were seen once. The sample comprised peripheral blood. These receptors all come from a human donor with active COVID-19. The donor label of this sample is uncertain.

This chain connects TRBV11-2 to TRBJ2-7; 8 bases agree with TRBD2. Germline V gives CDR1 SGHAT, CDR2 FQNNGV. This CDR3 is 16 amino acids long. J was trimmed by 7 bases and V by 2 bases; bases with no gene match: 13. The CDR3 sequence is CASSLRIAGSLREQYF. In DNA, the CDR3 is TGTGCCAGCAGCTTACGGATAGCGGGGAGCTTACGGGAGCAGTACTTC. The variable domain in full, completed from reference TRBV11-2 and TRBJ2-7, reads EAGVAQSPRYKIIEKRQSVAFWCNPISGHATLYWYQQILGQGPKLLIQFQNNGVVDDSQLPKDRFSAERLKGVDSTLKIQPAKLEDSAVYLCASSLRIAGSLREQYFGPGTRLTVT.

In its sample, this clone was seen a few times. The rearrangement links TRBV2 to TRBJ1-1; no firm D call. This CDR3 has 14 residues. The V and J ends lost 4 bases and 1 base respectively, with 10 bases between them. Germline V gene lookup returns CDR1 SNHLY and CDR2 FYNNEI. Written as DNA, the CDR3 is TGTGCCAGCAGTGTTTCGGGGAAGAACACTGAAGCTTTCTTT. It specifies CASSVSGKNTEAFF.

The chain carries TRBV19 and TRBJ1-2; a weak D match, TRBD1 (6 bases). In germline, CDR1 is LNHDA, CDR2 SQIVND (reference sequence). The CDR3 is 14 amino acids. The V end was cut by 6 bases, the J end by 7 bases, with 18 bases between. The CDR3 protein is CASSTQGSGSGYTF. The CDR3 DNA follows: TGTGCCAGTAGCACACAGGGCTCTGGGAGTGGCTACACCTTC. Combining the CDR3 with reference TRBV19 and TRBJ1-2 gives the whole variable domain DGGITQSPKYLFRKEGQNVTLSCEQNLNHDAMYWYRQDPGQGLRLIYYSQIVNDFQKGDIAEGYSVSREKKESFPLTVTSAQKNPTAFYLCASSTQGSGSGYTFGSGTRLTVV.

Here the CDR3 reads CASSQQRLSGVNYGYTF. CDR3 nucleotide sequence: TGCGCCAGCAGTCAACAGAGGTTGTCGGGGGTTAACTATGGCTACACCTTC. This chain joins TRBV23-1 and TRBJ1-2; tentatively, D is TRBD1 (5 bases). TRBV23-1 is labeled an ORF, and its function is uncertain. Between the trimmed V and J ends, which lost 2 bases and 1 base, there was a span of 17 bases. The CDR3 contains 17 residues.

The chain uses TRBV30 and TRBJ2-3; 7 bases are a match to TRBD1. V shed 4 bases, J shed 14 bases, and the junction held 18 bases outside the gene matches. Germline V gene sequence: CDR1 GTSNPN, CDR2 SVGIG (reference sequence). CDR3 length: 14 residues. CDR3 in amino acids: CAWTLQGKGKSPYF. The CDR3 coding sequence is TGTGCCTGGACCCTACAGGGGAAGGGCAAAAGCCCGTATTTT. Looking up the rest from reference TRBV30 and TRBJ2-3 gives the full variable domain: SQTIHQWPATLVQPVGSPLSLECTVEGTSNPNLYWYRQAAGRGLQLLFYSVGIGQISSEVPQNLSASRPQDRQFILSSKKLLLSDSGFYLCAWTLQGKGKSPYFGPGTRLTVL.

The V and J genes are TRBV10-3 and TRBJ2-3; the match to TRBD2 covers 8 bases. The CDR3 contains 15 residues. V lost 6 bases, J lost 4 bases, and 9 bases stayed unmatched. Germline CDR1 reads ENHRY; CDR2 reads SYGVKD. The CDR3 nucleotides read TGTGCCATCAGCCTACGACGGGAGGGCCCAGATACGCAGTATTTT. Translation gives CAISLRREGPDTQYF.